This TCR beta chain was profiled in a study of control samples from healthy donors and cancer patients. In germline, CDR1 is MNHEY, CDR2 SVGAGI. V gave up 6 bases and J gave up 0 bases, with 9 bases separating them. This CDR3 is built from 14 residues. Repertoires were generated with immunoSEQ multiplex PCR, while TCRdb's copy carries only in-frame clones and drops some. Of 90,000 to 150,000 clones listed, 80% to 90% are singletons. The chain is built from TRBV6-5 and TRBJ1-3; D remains ambiguous. The clonotype was recovered from a man aged 50-59 years in good health. The sequencing input was blood. In DNA form, the CDR3 reads TGTGCCAGCAGCCTTGTGGTCTCTGGAAACACCATATATTTT. It is translated as CASSLVVSGNTIYF.